This T cell receptor beta chain was observed in a study of a mutant IDH1 vaccine in newly diagnosed glioma. Looking at the study overall: The initiation of vaccination occurred 4-6 weeks after radiotherapy alone, or with temozolomide cycles. It was radiotherapy, temozolomide, or both that patients received previously, with most receiving both. General study findings and limits: Seemingly, pseudoprogression had no relation to changes in the top peripheral T cell clonotypes.

As regards this clone: Its antigen remains unidentified.

The V gene's germline CDR1 is LNHNV and CDR2 YYDKDF (reference sequence). V lost 5 bases, J lost 0 bases, and 6 bases stayed unmatched. The CDR3 sequence is 16 residues long. Time point: week 35, safety follow-up. Each vaccine dose was 300 ug of mutant IDH1 20-mer peptide, with topical imiquimod. There were new WHO grade 3 or 4 astrocytomas in the donors, and these were IDH1-mutant and ATRX-lost. Generated by immunoSEQ multiplex PCR, the TCRdb table keeps only in-frame clones and is missing some. The profile shows approximately 60,000 clones, 80% to 90% of them singletons. This chain links TRBV15 with TRBJ1-3; 8 bases agree with TRBD1. The sample in question was PBMCs, obtained from a glioma patient whose treatment included an IDH1 peptide vaccine. The sequence derives from a man aged 35 to 55 with glioma. The CDR3 reads CATSGDRGGSGNTIYF. In nucleotides, the CDR3 is TGTGCCACCAGCGGTGACAGGGGTGGCTCTGGAAACACCATATATTTT.